This entry describes one TCR beta chain. Mismatch with germline at one junction end may stem from a read error. This entry belongs to a study of tumor and adjacent non-tumor tissue in lung cancer. Study-level background: On average, productive TCRbeta reads reached about 4.17 million per sample.

The library came from three nested PCR rounds adapted from ARM-PCR protocols. Each CDR3 protein is one row after TCRdb ran MiXCR on the multiplex PCR reads. Of 70,000 to 90,000 distinct CDR3 sequences listed, about two thirds were seen once; the top ten hold roughly a quarter. The CDR3 is 13 amino acids. The germline CDR1 and CDR2 sequences are MDHEN and SYDVKM. No cell sorting was done before RNA was extracted from the tissue. Distant lung tissue was collected more than 3 cm away from the tumor edge. Between August and November 2014, newly diagnosed, chemotherapy-naive lung cancer patients underwent thoracic surgery in China.

The sequencing input was distant non-tumor lung tissue. This receptor was taken from a woman aged 50 to 60 with non-small cell lung cancer. V usage is TRBV28 and J usage is TRBJ1-1; D uncertain. CDR3 protein: CASSNSMNTEVFF. CDR3 DNA: TGTGCCAGCAGTAACAGTATGAACACTGAAGTTTTCTTT.